The present T cell receptor beta chain was sequenced within a study of blood T cell repertoires in COVID-19. Study-wide background: Samples of COVID-19 (acute and convalescent) were obtained from the United States, Italy and Spain. PBMCs, B-cell-depleted T cells, or T cells were the source of the cDNA or gDNA that made up the material.

In the authors' methods: For nucleated cells, counts were estimated from reference gene primer amplification. Sequencing was performed with immunoSEQ multiplex PCR; in TCRdb, only in-frame clones are kept and a portion is missing. V and J calls and clone size are given by that table; D and trimming were obtained from the DNA. This table has roughly 49,000 clones, roughly 84% appearing once. CDR3 length equals 15 residues. Germline values: CDR1 MNHEY, CDR2 SMNVEV (reference sequence). Trimming shortened V by 4 bases and J by 4 bases, and 17 bases separated the two germline ends. The clonotype originates from a man in his forties or fifties with acute or convalescent COVID-19. The sequencing input was peripheral blood. The rearrangement links TRBV27 to TRBJ2-7; possible D gene TRBD1, 6 bases. CDR3 sequence: CASSSTGTRGYEQYF. DNA for the CDR3: TGTGCCAGCAGTTCGACCGGGACAAGGGGATACGAGCAGTACTTC.